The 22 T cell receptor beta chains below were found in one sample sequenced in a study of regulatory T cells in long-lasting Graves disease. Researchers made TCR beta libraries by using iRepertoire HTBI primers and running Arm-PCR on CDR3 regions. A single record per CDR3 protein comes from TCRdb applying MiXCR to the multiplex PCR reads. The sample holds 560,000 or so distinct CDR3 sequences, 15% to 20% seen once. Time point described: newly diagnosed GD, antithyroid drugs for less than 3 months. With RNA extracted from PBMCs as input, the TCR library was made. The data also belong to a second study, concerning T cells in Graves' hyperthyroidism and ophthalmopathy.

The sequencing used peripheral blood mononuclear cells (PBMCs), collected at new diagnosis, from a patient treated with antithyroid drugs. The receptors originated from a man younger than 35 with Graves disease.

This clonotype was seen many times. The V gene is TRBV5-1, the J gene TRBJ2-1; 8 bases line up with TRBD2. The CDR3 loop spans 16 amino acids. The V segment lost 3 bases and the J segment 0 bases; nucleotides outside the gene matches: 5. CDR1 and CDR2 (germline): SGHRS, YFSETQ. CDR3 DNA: TGCGCCAGCAGCTCTACAAGCGGGGGCTCCTACAATGAGCAGTTCTTC. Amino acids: CASSSTSGGSYNEQFF.

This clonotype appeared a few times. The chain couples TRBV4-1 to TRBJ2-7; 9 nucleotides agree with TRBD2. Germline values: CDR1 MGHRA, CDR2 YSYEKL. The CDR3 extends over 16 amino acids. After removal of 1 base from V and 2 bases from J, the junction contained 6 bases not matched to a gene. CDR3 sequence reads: CASSQARLAVAYEQYF. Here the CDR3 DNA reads TGCGCCAGCAGCCAAGCGAGACTAGCGGTCGCCTACGAGCAGTACTTC.

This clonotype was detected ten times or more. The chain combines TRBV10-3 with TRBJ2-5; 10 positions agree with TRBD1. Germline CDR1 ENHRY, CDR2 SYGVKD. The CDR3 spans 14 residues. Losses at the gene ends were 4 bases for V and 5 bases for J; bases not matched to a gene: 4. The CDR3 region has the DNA TGTGCCATCAGTGGGGGACAGGGGAGTGAGACCCAGTACTTC. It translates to CAISGGQGSETQYF.

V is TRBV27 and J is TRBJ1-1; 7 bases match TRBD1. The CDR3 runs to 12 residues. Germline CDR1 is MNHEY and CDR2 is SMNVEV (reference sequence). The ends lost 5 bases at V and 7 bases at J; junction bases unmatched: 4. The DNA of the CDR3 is TGTGCCAGCAGTCCTACAGGGGATGAAGCTTTCTTT. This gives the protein CASSPTGDEAFF.

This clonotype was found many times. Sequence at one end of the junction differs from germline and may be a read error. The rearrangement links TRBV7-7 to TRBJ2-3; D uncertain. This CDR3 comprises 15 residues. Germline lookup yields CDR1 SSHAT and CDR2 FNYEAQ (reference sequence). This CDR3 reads CASSLTHDSTDTQYF. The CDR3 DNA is TGTGCTAGCAGCTTAACCCATGACTCCACAGATACGCAGTATTTT.

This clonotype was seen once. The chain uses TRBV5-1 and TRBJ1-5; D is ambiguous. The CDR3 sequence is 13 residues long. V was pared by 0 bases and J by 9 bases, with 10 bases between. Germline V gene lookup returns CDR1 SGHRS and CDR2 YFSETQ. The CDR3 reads CASSLESVGPQHF. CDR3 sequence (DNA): TGCGCCAGCAGCTTGGAGTCAGTAGGGCCCCAGCATTTT.

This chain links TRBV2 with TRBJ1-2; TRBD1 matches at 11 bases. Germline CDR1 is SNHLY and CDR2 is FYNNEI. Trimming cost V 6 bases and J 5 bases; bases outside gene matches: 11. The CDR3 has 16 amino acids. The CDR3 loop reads CASSLQGTGGKYGYTF. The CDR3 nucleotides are TGTGCCAGCAGCCTCCAGGGGACAGGGGGAAAGTATGGCTACACCTTC.

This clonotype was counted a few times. As DNA, the CDR3 is TGTGCCAGCAGCCTACAGGGGGGTCGGTACGAGCAGTACTTC. The encoded protein is CASSLQGGRYEQYF. V is TRBV7-8 and J is TRBJ2-7; 8 bases map to TRBD1. The trim removed 5 bases at V and 4 bases at J, leaving 7 bases unmatched. Germline V CDR1 and CDR2: SGHVS, FQNEAQ. CDR3 length: 14 residues.

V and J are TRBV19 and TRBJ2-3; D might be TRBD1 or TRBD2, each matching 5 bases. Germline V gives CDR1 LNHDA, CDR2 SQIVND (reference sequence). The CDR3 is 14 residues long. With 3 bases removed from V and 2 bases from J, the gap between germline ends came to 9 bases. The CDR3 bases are TGTGCCAGTAGTATGGCCGGGACCACAGATACGCAGTATTTT. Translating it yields CASSMAGTTDTQYF.

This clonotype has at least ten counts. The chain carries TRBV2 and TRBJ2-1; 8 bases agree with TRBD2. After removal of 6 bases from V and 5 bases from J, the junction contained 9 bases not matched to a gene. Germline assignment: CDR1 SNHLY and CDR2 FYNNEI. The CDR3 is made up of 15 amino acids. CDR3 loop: CASSTGTSSHNEQFF. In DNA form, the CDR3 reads TGTGCCAGCAGCACCGGGACTAGTAGCCACAATGAGCAGTTCTTC.

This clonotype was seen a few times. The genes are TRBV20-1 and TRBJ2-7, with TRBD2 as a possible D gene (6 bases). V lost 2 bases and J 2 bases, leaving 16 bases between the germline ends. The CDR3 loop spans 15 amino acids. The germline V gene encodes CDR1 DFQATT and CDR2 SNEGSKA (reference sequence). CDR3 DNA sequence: TGCAGTGCTAGAAAAGGAGGGGAAGTACCCTACGAGCAGTACTTC. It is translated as CSARKGGEVPYEQYF.

The CDR3 region is CASSQGLDRSYEQYF. In DNA, the CDR3 is TGTGCCAGCAGCCAAGGACTTGACAGGTCCTACGAGCAGTACTTC. This sequence joins TRBV9 and TRBJ2-7, with D maybe TRBD1 (6 bases). The V gene lost 4 bases and the J gene lost 1 base, with 15 bases spanning the gap. From germline, CDR1 is SGDLS and CDR2 YYNGEE. There are 15 residues in the CDR3.

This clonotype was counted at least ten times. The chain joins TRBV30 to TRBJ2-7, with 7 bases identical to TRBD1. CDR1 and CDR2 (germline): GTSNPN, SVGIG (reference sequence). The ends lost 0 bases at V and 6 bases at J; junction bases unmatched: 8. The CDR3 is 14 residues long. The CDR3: CAWSVRGQFREQYF. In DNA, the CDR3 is TGTGCCTGGAGTGTGAGGGGACAGTTTCGCGAGCAGTACTTC.

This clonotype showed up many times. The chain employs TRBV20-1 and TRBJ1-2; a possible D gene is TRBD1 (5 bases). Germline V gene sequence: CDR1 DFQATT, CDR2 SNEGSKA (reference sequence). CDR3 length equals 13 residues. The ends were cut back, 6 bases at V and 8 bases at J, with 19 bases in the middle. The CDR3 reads CSAGNQGAEGYTF. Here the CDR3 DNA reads TGCAGTGCCGGCAATCAGGGAGCGGAAGGCTACACCTTC.

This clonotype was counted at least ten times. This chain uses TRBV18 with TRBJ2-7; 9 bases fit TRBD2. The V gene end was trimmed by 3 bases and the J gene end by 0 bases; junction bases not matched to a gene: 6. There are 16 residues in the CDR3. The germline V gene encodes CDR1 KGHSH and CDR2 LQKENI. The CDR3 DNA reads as TGTGCCAGCTCACCCTCGAGGACTAGCGACTCCTACGAGCAGTACTTC. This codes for CASSPSRTSDSYEQYF.

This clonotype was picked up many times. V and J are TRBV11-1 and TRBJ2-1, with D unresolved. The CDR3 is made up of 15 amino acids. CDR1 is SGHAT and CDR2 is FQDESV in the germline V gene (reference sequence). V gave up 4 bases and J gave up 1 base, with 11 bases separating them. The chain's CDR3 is CASSSVFDSYNEQFF. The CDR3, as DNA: TGTGCCAGCAGCTCCGTTTTTGATTCCTACAATGAGCAGTTCTTC.

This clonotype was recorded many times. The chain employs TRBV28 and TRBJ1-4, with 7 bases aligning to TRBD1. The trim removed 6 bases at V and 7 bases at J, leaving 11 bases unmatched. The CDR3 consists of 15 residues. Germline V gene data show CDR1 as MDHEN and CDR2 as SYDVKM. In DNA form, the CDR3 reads TGTGCCAGCAGCCTTCGTTTGGACAGGCCTGAAAAACTGTTTTTT. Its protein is CASSLRLDRPEKLFF. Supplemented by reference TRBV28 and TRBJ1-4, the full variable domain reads DVKVTQSSRYLVKRTGEKVFLECVQDMDHENMFWYRQDPGLGLRLIYFSYDVKMKEKGDIPEGYSVSREKKERFSLILESASTNQTSMYLCASSLRLDRPEKLFFGSGTQLSVL.

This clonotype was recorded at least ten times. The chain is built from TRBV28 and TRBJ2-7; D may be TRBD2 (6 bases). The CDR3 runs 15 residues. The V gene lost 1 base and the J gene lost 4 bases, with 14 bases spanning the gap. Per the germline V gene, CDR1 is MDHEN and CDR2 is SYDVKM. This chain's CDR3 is CASSLSGSGVYEQYF. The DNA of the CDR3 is TGTGCCAGCAGTTTATCGGGTAGCGGAGTATACGAGCAGTACTTC.

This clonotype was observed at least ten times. The CDR3 nucleotides read TGTGCCAGCAGTTTCTACAGGGGAAGGCACACAGATACGCAGTATTTT. Protein product: CASSFYRGRHTDTQYF. The V call is TRBV12-3 or TRBV12-4, the J call TRBJ2-3; 7 bases align to TRBD1. The CDR3 sequence is 16 residues long. V lost 3 bases, J lost 2 bases, and 8 bases stayed unmatched.

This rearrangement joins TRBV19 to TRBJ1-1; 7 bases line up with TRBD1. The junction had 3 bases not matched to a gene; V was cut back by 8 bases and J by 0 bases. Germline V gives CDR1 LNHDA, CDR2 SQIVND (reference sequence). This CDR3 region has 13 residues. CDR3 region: CASADRMNTEAFF. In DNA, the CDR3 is TGTGCCAGTGCGGACAGGATGAACACTGAAGCTTTCTTT. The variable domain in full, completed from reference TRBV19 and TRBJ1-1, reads DGGITQSPKYLFRKEGQNVTLSCEQNLNHDAMYWYRQDPGQGLRLIYYSQIVNDFQKGDIAEGYSVSREKKESFPLTVTSAQKNPTAFYLCASADRMNTEAFFGQGTRLTVV.

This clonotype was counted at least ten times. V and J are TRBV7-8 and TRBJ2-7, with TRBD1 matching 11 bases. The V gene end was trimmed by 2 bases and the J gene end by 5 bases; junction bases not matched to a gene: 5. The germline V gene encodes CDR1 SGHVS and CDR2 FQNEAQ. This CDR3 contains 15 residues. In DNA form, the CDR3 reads TGTGCCAGCAGCTTACTGGACAGGGGGCTGCACGAGCAGTACTTC. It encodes CASSLLDRGLHEQYF.

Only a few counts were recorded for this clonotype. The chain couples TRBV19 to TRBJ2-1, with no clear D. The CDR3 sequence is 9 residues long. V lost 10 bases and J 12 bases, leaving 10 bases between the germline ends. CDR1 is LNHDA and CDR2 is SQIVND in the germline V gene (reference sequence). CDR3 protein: CANPGWQFF. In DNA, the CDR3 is TGTGCCAACCCCGGTTGGCAGTTCTTC.